The next 32 T cell receptor beta chains were all read from a single sample in a study of PD-1 blockade in mismatch repair-deficient tumors. Method: immunoSEQ multiplex PCR; TCRdb's copy keeps in-frame clones and lacks some. The data hold 45,000 to 60,000 clones, with roughly 75% observed a single time. Sequenced material: peripheral blood, taken 4 weeks after starting pembrolizumab. The source is an adult with mismatch repair-deficient cancer.

This clone was observed a single time. The chain links TRBV7-9 to TRBJ2-1; D is unresolved. Germline CDR1 SEHNR, CDR2 FQNEAQ (reference sequence). The CDR3 extends over 13 amino acids. Deletions cut 5 bases from V and 2 bases from J, with 7 bases between. The DNA for the CDR3 is TGTGCCAGCAGCCGCGTCGCCTACAATGAGCAGTTCTTC. The encoded protein is CASSRVAYNEQFF.

Comment on this clone: The germline gene is not matched at one end of the junction; a read error may be the cause. The chain joins TRBV9 to TRBJ1-1; D ambiguous. The CDR3 is made up of 13 amino acids. The germline CDR1 and CDR2 sequences are SGDLS and YYNGEE. The CDR3 is CASSVQANTKAFF. The CDR3 nucleotides are TGTGCCAGCAGCGTTCAGGCGAACACTAAAGCTTTCTTT.

The J gene is TRBJ1-5, the V gene TRBV7-2, with D hard to call. The V gene's germline CDR1 is SGHTA and CDR2 FQGNSA. V was pared by 2 bases and J by 4 bases, with 3 bases between. The CDR3 totals 12 residues. In DNA form, the CDR3 reads TGTGCCAGCAGCTTACCTAATCAGCCCCAGCATTTT. Protein sequence: CASSLPNQPQHF.

This CDR3 reads CASSHGQDSNQPQHF. The CDR3 DNA is TGCGCCAGCAGCCATGGACAGGACAGCAATCAGCCCCAGCATTTT. The chain carries TRBV4-1 and TRBJ1-5; 7 nucleotides line up with TRBD1. This CDR3 comprises 15 residues. Germline-derived CDR1 and CDR2 are MGHRA and YSYEKL. With 3 bases clipped from V and 1 base from J, the junction kept 3 bases outside the gene matches.

This chain connects TRBV9 to TRBJ1-4; TRBD1 agrees at 8 bases. This CDR3 contains 15 residues. CDR1 and CDR2 (germline): SGDLS, YYNGEE. Trimming removed 4 bases from V and 2 bases from J; junction bases left unmatched: 4. The CDR3: CASSRSGGTNEKLFF. CDR3 bases: TGTGCCAGCAGCAGATCAGGGGGCACTAATGAAAAACTGTTTTTT.

The V call is TRBV29-1, the J call TRBJ1-1; unclear D gene. Germline loops: CDR1 SQVTM, CDR2 ANQGSEA. The CDR3 is 13 residues long. Trimming left V 7 bases short and J 2 bases short, with 14 bases between. The CDR3 DNA sequence: TGCAGCGCCGCGATGGGGAGTAACACTGAAGCTTTCTTT. Its translation is CSAAMGSNTEAFF.

This clone came up once. The chain is built from TRBV27 and TRBJ1-2; 7 nucleotides match TRBD1. V dropped 3 bases and J dropped 2; count of bases not matched to a gene: 3. The CDR3 runs to 14 residues. The germline CDR1 and CDR2 sequences are MNHEY and SMNVEV (reference sequence). For the CDR3, the DNA is TGTGCCAGCAGTTTTACAGGGGTGAACTATGGCTACACCTTC. This gives the protein CASSFTGVNYGYTF.

The rearrangement uses TRBV27 and TRBJ2-1; 9 positions agree with TRBD2. The CDR3 contains 15 residues. V was pared by 3 bases and J by 3 bases, with 3 bases of the junction left unmatched. Germline V gives CDR1 MNHEY, CDR2 SMNVEV (reference sequence). The DNA for the CDR3 is TGTGCCAGCAGTTTCTTAGCGGGAGACTACAATGAGCAGTTCTTC. This encodes CASSFLAGDYNEQFF.

This clone was seen only a few times. The V call is TRBV7-2, the J call TRBJ2-1; D ambiguous. Germline assignment: CDR1 SGHTA and CDR2 FQGNSA. The V and J ends lost 1 base and 6 bases respectively, with 7 bases between them. The CDR3 contains 13 residues. The CDR3 DNA reads TGTGCCAGCAGCTTAGGGCAGCGCAATGAGCAGTTCTTC. This encodes CASSLGQRNEQFF.

This chain connects TRBV9 to TRBJ2-1; 7 positions agree with TRBD2. Germline CDR1 reads SGDLS; CDR2 reads YYNGEE. The V segment lost 3 bases and the J segment 5 bases; nucleotides outside the gene matches: 11. The CDR3 totals 16 residues. The CDR3 DNA reads as TGTGCCAGCAGCGGGGGAGGGACCCCCCCGAACAATGAGCAGTTCTTC. Protein: CASSGGGTPPNNEQFF.

This chain joins TRBV11-2 and TRBJ2-5; D possibly uses TRBD1 or TRBD2 (6 bases each). The CDR3 is made up of 14 amino acids. The germline V and J ends were trimmed by 1 base and 5 bases, with 11 bases remaining between them. Germline loops: CDR1 SGHAT, CDR2 FQNNGV. The DNA of the CDR3 is TGTGCCAGCAGCTTAGCGGGGGCTGTGGAGACCCAGTACTTC. The encoded protein is CASSLAGAVETQYF.

The J gene is TRBJ2-1, the V gene TRBV11-2; 8 bases line up with TRBD2. CDR1 and CDR2 from the germline V gene are SGHAT and FQNNGV. V was pared by 1 base and J by 4 bases, with 3 bases of the junction left unmatched. This CDR3 is 15 amino acids long. The CDR3 reads CASSLAREVYNEQFF. For the CDR3, the DNA is TGTGCCAGCAGCTTAGCGCGGGAGGTGTACAATGAGCAGTTCTTC. Full variable domain (missing parts from reference TRBV11-2 and TRBJ2-1): EAGVAQSPRYKIIEKRQSVAFWCNPISGHATLYWYQQILGQGPKLLIQFQNNGVVDDSQLPKDRFSAERLKGVDSTLKIQPAKLEDSAVYLCASSLAREVYNEQFFGPGTRLTVL.

The chain is built from TRBV9 and TRBJ2-3, with D uncertain. Looked up from germline, CDR1 is SGDLS and CDR2 is YYNGEE. The CDR3 covers 17 residues. Trimming took 0 bases from V and 0 from J, leaving 14 bases between them. CDR3 sequence: CASSVGSAKGSTDTQYF. DNA for the CDR3: TGTGCCAGCAGCGTAGGGAGCGCGAAAGGAAGCACAGATACGCAGTATTTT.

J is TRBJ2-4 and V is TRBV28; 7 nucleotides match TRBD1. CDR1 and CDR2 from the germline V gene are MDHEN and SYDVKM. The CDR3 consists of 14 residues. Trimming took 6 bases from V and 1 from J; bases not matched to a gene: 3. The CDR3 coding sequence is TGTGCCAGCAGCTTGGGACAGGCCAAAAACATTCAGTACTTC. Translation: CASSLGQAKNIQYF.

The DNA for the CDR3 is TGTGCCAGCAGACCAGTAACCTCCTACGAGCAGTACTTC. This codes for CASRPVTSYEQYF. The gene calls are TRBV7-8 and TRBJ2-7; D gene unclear. In germline, CDR1 is SGHVS, CDR2 FQNEAQ. The length of the CDR3 is 13 residues. V lost 6 bases to trimming and J lost 0 bases, with 9 bases between them.

To note about this clone: The junction shows a germline mismatch at one end, possibly a read error. The chain couples TRBV7-7 to TRBJ2-3; the match to TRBD1 covers 9 bases. The CDR3 is 16 residues long. Germline CDR1 SSHAT, CDR2 FNYEAQ (reference sequence). The CDR3 DNA is TGTGCTAGCAGTCCCCTTGGGACAGGGTGGACAGATACGCAGTATTTT. It is translated as CASSPLGTGWTDTQYF.

In DNA, the CDR3 is TGTGCCAGCAGAGTGGGACAGGCGTCTGGAAACACCATATATTTT. Translated: CASRVGQASGNTIYF. This chain links TRBV6-5 with TRBJ1-3, with 8 bases that match TRBD1. Trimming cost V 6 bases and J 1 base; bases outside gene matches: 5. There are 15 residues in the CDR3. Germline-derived CDR1 and CDR2 are MNHEY and SVGAGI.

The chain links TRBV18 to TRBJ1-1; D is ambiguous. Germline loops: CDR1 KGHSH, CDR2 LQKENI. V was trimmed by 2 bases and J by 2 bases, leaving 6 bases between them. The CDR3 is 13 amino acids. In DNA, the CDR3 is TGTGCCAGCTCACCAGGAGCCAACACTGAAGCTTTCTTT. Translated: CASSPGANTEAFF.

This chain links TRBV7-3 with TRBJ2-3; D is unclear. The germline CDR1 and CDR2 sequences are SGHTA and FQGTGA. The V end lost 4 bases, the J end lost 3 bases, and 8 bases lay between the germline ends. This CDR3 has 13 residues. As DNA, the CDR3 is TGTGCCAGCAGCTCCGGACGGACAGATACGCAGTATTTT. This gives the protein CASSSGRTDTQYF.

The V gene is TRBV2, the J gene TRBJ2-7; TRBD1 agrees at 8 bases. With 7 bases clipped from V and 5 bases from J, the junction kept 7 bases outside the gene matches. The CDR3 covers 13 residues. Germline V gene lookup returns CDR1 SNHLY and CDR2 FYNNEI. In nucleotides, the CDR3 is TGTGCCAGCAACTTGGGACAGGTAGACGAGCAGTACTTC. Translation: CASNLGQVDEQYF.

This chain connects TRBV6-6 to TRBJ2-2; 7 bases are shared with TRBD1. In germline, CDR1 is MNHNY, CDR2 SVGAGI (reference sequence). Trimming took 6 bases from V and 6 from J; bases not matched to a gene: 7. The CDR3 totals 14 residues. For the CDR3, the DNA is TGTGCCAGCAGCCCAAAGGGACAGTCCGGGGAGCTGTTTTTT. Protein product: CASSPKGQSGELFF.

The rearrangement joins TRBV18 to TRBJ1-2; D not resolved. V was trimmed by 2 bases and J by 4 bases, leaving 11 bases between them. The CDR3 is 14 amino acids. Germline V lookup: CDR1 KGHSH, CDR2 LQKENI. The CDR3 DNA follows: TGTGCCAGCTCACCAGAAGACCAAGGCTATGGCTACACCTTC. Translating it yields CASSPEDQGYGYTF.

The J gene is TRBJ2-7, the V gene TRBV11-3; the match to TRBD2 covers 9 bases. The ends lost 5 bases at V and 4 bases at J; junction bases unmatched: 12. The CDR3 has 16 residues. Germline assignment: CDR1 SGHNT and CDR2 YENEEA. This CDR3 is CASSLGGLARGYEQYF. In nucleotides, the CDR3 is TGTGCCAGCAGCCTAGGGGGACTAGCCCGCGGGTACGAGCAGTACTTC.

This chain uses TRBV6-1 with TRBJ2-5; a possible D gene is TRBD1 (6 bases). This CDR3 has 16 amino acids. The V end lost 2 bases, the J end lost 1 base, and 14 bases lay between the germline ends. Germline CDR1 and CDR2: MNHNS and SASEGT. The CDR3 DNA reads as TGTGCCAGCAGTGAATCCCAGGGGCCAGCCCAAGAGACCCAGTACTTC. Its translation is CASSESQGPAQETQYF.

About this clone: At the DNA level, this CDR3 is encoded by other sequences in the same sample as well. The gene calls are TRBV19 and TRBJ2-1, with 8 bases matching TRBD2. CDR1 and CDR2 from the germline V gene are LNHDA and SQIVND (reference sequence). The CDR3 spans 14 residues. V shed 3 bases, J shed 9 bases, and the junction held 7 bases outside the gene matches. CDR3 bases: TGTGCCAGTAGTATTTGTGCGGGGGGCTGTGAGCAGTTCTTC. Encoded protein: CASSICAGGCEQFF.

This chain connects TRBV27 to TRBJ1-1, with D possibly being TRBD1 (6 bases). Germline V gene data show CDR1 as MNHEY and CDR2 as SMNVEV (reference sequence). The ends were cut back, 5 bases at V and 4 bases at J, with 20 bases in the middle. The CDR3 contains 16 residues. The CDR3 here is CASSLAGGVVGTEAFF. The CDR3 nucleotides read TGTGCCAGCAGTCTCGCGGGGGGCGTGGTAGGCACTGAAGCTTTCTTT.

V gene TRBV10-1 combines with J gene TRBJ1-2; TRBD1 aligns across 7 bases. Trimming removed 4 bases from V and 9 bases from J; junction bases left unmatched: 8. This CDR3 has 13 residues. In germline, CDR1 is WNHNN, CDR2 SYGVQD (reference sequence). The CDR3 region has the DNA TGCGCCAGCAGTGCCGAGAAGGGGGCAAGCTACACCTTC. Translated: CASSAEKGASYTF.

This clone has a handful of counts. V gene TRBV30 combines with J gene TRBJ2-1; 7 bases agree with TRBD2. The germline gives CDR1 GTSNPN, CDR2 SVGIG (reference sequence). The trim removed 0 bases at V and 2 bases at J, leaving 7 bases unmatched. The length of the CDR3 is 16 residues. The CDR3 protein is CAWSVPVGGAYNEQFF. The CDR3 nucleotides read TGTGCCTGGAGTGTACCGGTGGGAGGGGCCTACAATGAGCAGTTCTTC. Full variable domain (outside the CDR3, taken from reference TRBV30 and TRBJ2-1): SQTIHQWPATLVQPVGSPLSLECTVEGTSNPNLYWYRQAAGRGLQLLFYSVGIGQISSEVPQNLSASRPQDRQFILSSKKLLLSDSGFYLCAWSVPVGGAYNEQFFGPGTRLTVL.

The chain has TRBV6-5 and TRBJ1-2; 7 bases are shared with TRBD1. With V trimmed by 5 bases and J by 1 base, 7 bases remained unmatched. Looked up from germline, CDR1 is MNHEY and CDR2 is SVGAGI. There are 15 residues in the CDR3. The CDR3 coding sequence is TGTGCCAGCAGTCGAGGGACAGACCATAACTATGGCTACACCTTC. This translates into CASSRGTDHNYGYTF.

The chain is built from TRBV7-8 and TRBJ1-5; 7 bases are a match to TRBD1. V was clipped by 1 base and J by 2 bases; unmatched bases: 8. The germline CDR1 and CDR2 sequences are SGHVS and FQNEAQ. The CDR3 sequence is 17 residues long. Here the CDR3 reads CASSLDLVQGGNQPQHF. DNA of the CDR3: TGTGCCAGCAGCTTAGACCTGGTTCAGGGGGGCAATCAGCCCCAGCATTTT.

The CDR3 DNA is TGTGCCAGCAGCTTATCCCGGAATCCCTACGAGCAGTACTTC. Amino acid sequence: CASSLSRNPYEQYF. The chain carries TRBV7-9 and TRBJ2-7; D call uncertain. Germline CDR1 reads SEHNR; CDR2 reads FQNEAQ (reference sequence). CDR3 length: 14 residues. Trimming removed 2 bases at V and 2 bases at J, with 10 bases between.

This clone showed up just once. The rearrangement links TRBV7-2 to TRBJ2-1; TRBD1 matches 7 bases. V shed 5 bases, J shed 4 bases, and the junction held 5 bases outside the gene matches. CDR1 and CDR2 from the germline V gene are SGHTA and FQGNSA. This CDR3 contains 14 residues. CDR3 coding DNA: TGTGCCAGCAGCCAACGACAGGGATACAATGAGCAGTTCTTC. Protein sequence: CASSQRQGYNEQFF.